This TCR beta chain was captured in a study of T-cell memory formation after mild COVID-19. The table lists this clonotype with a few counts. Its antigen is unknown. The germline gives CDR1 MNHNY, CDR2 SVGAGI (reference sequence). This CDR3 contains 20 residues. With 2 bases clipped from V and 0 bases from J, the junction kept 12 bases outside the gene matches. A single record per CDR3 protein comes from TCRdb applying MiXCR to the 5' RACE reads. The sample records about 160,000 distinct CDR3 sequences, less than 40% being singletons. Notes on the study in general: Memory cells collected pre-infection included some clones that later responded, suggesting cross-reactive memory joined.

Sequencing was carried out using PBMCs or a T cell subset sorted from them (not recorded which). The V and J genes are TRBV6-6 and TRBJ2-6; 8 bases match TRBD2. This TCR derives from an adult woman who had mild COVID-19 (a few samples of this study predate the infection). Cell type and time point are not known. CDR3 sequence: CASSYPGYSGTSSGANVLTF. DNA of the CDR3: TGTGCCAGCAGTTACCCCGGTTATAGCGGGACCTCCTCTGGGGCCAACGTCCTGACTTTC.